Here is one T cell receptor beta chain with its context. Its antigen is as yet unknown. The data derive from a study of CD8 T cells in ankylosing spondylitis. Findings and limits, study-wide: Eight highly homologous variants formed a TCR beta motif that appeared characteristic of ankylosing spondylitis blood. Peripheral blood samples showed relatively rare disease-linked clones, and these clones were CD8+. Clones linked to disease were reported to show significant enrichment in matched ankylosing spondylitis synovial fluid.

J was trimmed by 2 bases and V by 3 bases; bases with no gene match: 5. Germline assignment: CDR1 MGHRA and CDR2 YSYEKL. The length of the CDR3 is 15 residues. Researchers built TCR beta libraries using quantitative 5'-RACE with molecular barcodes. In TCRdb, the 5' RACE reads were re-called with MiXCR into one record per CDR3 protein. The data contain 150,000 to 200,000 distinct CDR3 sequences, 25% to 35% of them singletons. Sequences were obtained from synovial fluid, either unsorted or a sorted T cell fraction (not recorded which). The sequence was collected from a male donor with ankylosing spondylitis. The chain recombines TRBV4-1 with TRBJ2-3; 7 nucleotides match TRBD2. In DNA form, the CDR3 reads TGCGCCAGCAGCCATGGGACTACCCTCACAGATACGCAGTATTTT. Translated, it gives CASSHGTTLTDTQYF.